The 4 T cell receptor beta chains below come from one sample, sequenced in a study of blood T cell repertoires in COVID-19. Profiling relied on immunoSEQ multiplex PCR, and the TCRdb table lists in-frame clones only, not all of them. The sample holds roughly 87,000 clones; roughly 83% are singletons and the top ten take under 8.5%. Sequenced: peripheral blood. The receptors were sampled from a man in his forties or fifties with active COVID-19.

The chain is built from TRBV7-9 and TRBJ2-7; 8 bases line up with TRBD2. V lost 3 bases and J lost 3; bases outside the gene matches: 4. The CDR3 totals 14 residues. Germline CDR1 and CDR2: SEHNR and FQNEAQ (reference sequence). CDR3 in DNA: TGTGCCAGCAGCTTCCTAGCGGGCCTCTACGAGCAGTACTTC. Protein product: CASSFLAGLYEQYF.

This rearrangement joins TRBV24-1 to TRBJ2-1; the match to TRBD2 covers 12 bases. Losses at the gene ends were 9 bases for V and 6 bases for J; bases not matched to a gene: 5. Germline values: CDR1 KGHDR, CDR2 SFDVKD. The CDR3 runs to 14 residues. The CDR3 region is CATVSGLAGNEQFF. The CDR3 DNA sequence: TGTGCCACCGTATCGGGACTAGCGGGCAATGAGCAGTTCTTC.

For the CDR3, the DNA is TGTGCCAGCAGCCCCTGGGTAGCGGCTAGCACAGATACGCAGTATTTT. It codes for CASSPWVAASTDTQYF. The V and J genes are TRBV9 and TRBJ2-3; weak D call: TRBD2 (6 bases). The V end lost 4 bases, the J end lost 0 bases, and 15 bases lay between the germline ends. The germline V gene has CDR1 SGDLS and CDR2 YYNGEE. The CDR3 runs to 16 residues. Based on the CDR3 plus reference TRBV9 and TRBJ2-3, the full variable domain is DSGVTQTPKHLITATGQRVTLRCSPRSGDLSVYWYQQSLDQGLQFLIQYYNGEERAKGNILERFSAQQFPDLHSELNLSSLELGDSALYFCASSPWVAASTDTQYFGPGTRLTVL.

The V call is TRBV7-3, the J call TRBJ2-3; 8 bases are a match to TRBD1. The CDR3 covers 19 residues. The V gene's germline CDR1 is SGHTA and CDR2 FQGTGA. V shed 4 bases and J 3 bases; nucleotides not matched to a gene: 18. In nucleotides, the CDR3 is TGTGCCAGCAGCTCAAACGGTGCCCGGACGGGGACAGGAACAGATACGCAGTATTTT. Residues: CASSSNGARTGTGTDTQYF.